The 30 T cell receptor beta chains in this list originate from one sample, sequenced in a study of blood T cell repertoires in COVID-19. Produced via immunoSEQ multiplex PCR; TCRdb's table is partial and in-frame only. The table records some 70,000 clones, roughly nine tenths of them present only once. Sequencing was performed on peripheral blood. Every receptor here comes from a human donor in a cohort sampled during active COVID-19.

The chain joins TRBV6-7 to TRBJ1-5; tentative D call: TRBD1 (5 bases). TRBV6-7 is filed as an ORF, its function uncertain. Trimming left V 2 bases short and J 2 bases short, with 19 bases between. There are 18 residues in the CDR3. The CDR3 DNA is TGTGCCAGCAGTTACCTTGACCCCCGGGGGGAAGGCAATCAGCCCCAGCATTTT. Translation: CASSYLDPRGEGNQPQHF.

The CDR3 loop is CASNTGTTNEKLFF. CDR3 DNA: TGTGCCAGTAATACAGGGACAACTAATGAAAAACTGTTTTTT. V gene TRBV19 combines with J gene TRBJ1-4, with a tentative D call TRBD1 (6 bases). CDR1 LNHDA and CDR2 SQIVND come from the germline V gene (reference sequence). This CDR3 is built from 14 residues. Trimming removed 7 bases at V and 0 bases at J, with 9 bases between.

The chain has TRBV2 and TRBJ2-5, with D perhaps TRBD1 (5 bases). The CDR3 is made up of 14 amino acids. CDR1 and CDR2 from the germline V gene are SNHLY and FYNNEI. With 6 bases removed from V and 6 bases from J, the gap between germline ends came to 17 bases. For the CDR3, the DNA is TGTGCCAGCAGCACGTTGACAGATGGGAAGACCCAGTACTTC. This translates into CASSTLTDGKTQYF.

The V gene is TRBV5-1, the J gene TRBJ2-7; no clear D. CDR1 is SGHRS, CDR2 YFSETQ, per germline. V lost 2 bases and J lost 1, with 7 bases in between. The CDR3 sequence is 13 residues long. The CDR3 nucleotides read TGCGCCAGCAGCTTAACATTGTCCTACGAGCAGTACTTC. It yields the protein CASSLTLSYEQYF.

The chain carries TRBV4-3 and TRBJ2-1, with unresolved D. Between the trimmed V and J ends, which lost 1 base and 4 bases, there was a span of 8 bases. CDR3 length: 14 residues. Germline lookup yields CDR1 LGHNA and CDR2 YSLEER. DNA for the CDR3: TGCGCCAGCAGCCAAGGAGGCAGTTACAATGAGCAGTTCTTC. It is translated as CASSQGGSYNEQFF.

The genes are TRBV7-9 and TRBJ2-1; 8 bases line up with TRBD2. Germline loops: CDR1 SEHNR, CDR2 FQNEAQ (reference sequence). There are 15 residues in the CDR3. J lost 4 bases, V lost 3 bases, and 5 bases had no gene match. The CDR3 here is CASSLGSGSYNEQFF. The CDR3 DNA is TGTGCCAGCAGCTTGGGCAGCGGGAGTTACAATGAGCAGTTCTTC.

V is TRBV7-2 and J is TRBJ2-5; 11 nucleotides align to TRBD2. This CDR3 spans 15 amino acids. Trimming removed 4 bases from V and 3 bases from J; junction bases left unmatched: 4. Looked up from germline, CDR1 is SGHTA and CDR2 is FQGNSA. The CDR3 loop is CASSYGSGGEETQYF. CDR3 nucleotide sequence: TGTGCCAGCAGCTACGGTAGCGGGGGGGAAGAGACCCAGTACTTC.

The chain couples TRBV2 to TRBJ2-6, with 10 bases that match TRBD2. Germline CDR1 is SNHLY and CDR2 is FYNNEI. The CDR3 extends over 18 amino acids. J gave up 0 bases and V 6 bases, and 8 bases lay outside the gene matches. This chain's CDR3 is CASRPTSGVISGANVLTF. CDR3 DNA: TGTGCCAGCAGGCCAACTAGCGGGGTTATCTCTGGGGCCAACGTCCTGACTTTC.

The chain couples TRBV7-2 to TRBJ2-3, with D possibly TRBD2 on 7 matching bases. The CDR3 runs 16 residues. V lost 0 bases, J lost 6 bases, and 16 bases lay in between. CDR1 and CDR2 (germline): SGHTA, FQGNSA. In nucleotides, the CDR3 is TGTGCCAGCAGCTTAGCTGGGGGGGCTGCTTCGGATACGCAGTATTTT. Protein product: CASSLAGGAASDTQYF.

This chain connects TRBV3-1 (or the pseudogene TRBV3-2) to TRBJ2-5, with 11 bases lining up with TRBD2. This CDR3 comprises 15 residues. CDR1 is LGHDT, CDR2 YNNKEL, per germline (reference sequence). V dropped 1 base and J dropped 7; count of bases not matched to a gene: 5. The CDR3 region is CASSQGTSGGWTQYF. The CDR3 DNA sequence: TGTGCCAGCAGCCAAGGAACTAGCGGGGGCTGGACCCAGTACTTC.

The gene calls are TRBV3-1 (or the pseudogene TRBV3-2) and TRBJ1-2; D gene ambiguous. CDR3 size: 14 residues. The ends were cut back, 4 bases at V and 0 bases at J, with 9 bases in the middle. The germline CDR1 and CDR2 sequences are LGHDT and YNNKEL (reference sequence). The DNA for the CDR3 is TGTGCCAGCAGCCGCCACTCCTCTAACTATGGCTACACCTTC. This codes for CASSRHSSNYGYTF.

V gene TRBV5-1 combines with J gene TRBJ1-1; 7 nucleotides line up with TRBD1. Germline CDR1 and CDR2: SGHRS and YFSETQ. CDR3 length: 15 residues. Losses at the gene ends were 4 bases for V and 1 base for J; bases not matched to a gene: 7. CDR3 DNA sequence: TGCGCCAGCAGCATCCGGGACAGCAAGAACACTGAAGCTTTCTTT. Protein: CASSIRDSKNTEAFF.

The CDR3: CASSLLGTANTEAFF. CDR3 in DNA: TGTGCCAGCAGTTTACTCGGGACAGCGAACACTGAAGCTTTCTTT. This chain connects TRBV28 to TRBJ1-1; 7 positions match TRBD1. V lost 2 bases to trimming and J lost 1 base; unmatched junction nucleotides: 4. The germline CDR1 and CDR2 sequences are MDHEN and SYDVKM. The CDR3 has 15 amino acids. Supplemented by reference TRBV28 and TRBJ1-1, the full variable domain reads DVKVTQSSRYLVKRTGEKVFLECVQDMDHENMFWYRQDPGLGLRLIYFSYDVKMKEKGDIPEGYSVSREKKERFSLILESASTNQTSMYLCASSLLGTANTEAFFGQGTRLTVV.

The rearrangement joins TRBV5-1 to TRBJ2-1; TRBD1 matches at 7 bases. The CDR3 runs 13 residues. V lost 4 bases, J lost 5 bases, and 3 bases stayed unmatched. Looked up from germline, CDR1 is SGHRS and CDR2 is YFSETQ. The CDR3 sequence: CASSHDRDNEQFF. The CDR3 DNA reads TGCGCCAGCAGCCACGACAGGGACAATGAGCAGTTCTTC.

The chain links TRBV7-3 to TRBJ2-1; D perhaps matches TRBD2 (5 bases). This CDR3 has 15 residues. The ends were cut back, 1 base at V and 4 bases at J, with 11 bases in the middle. Germline CDR1 is SGHTA and CDR2 is FQGTGA. CDR3 amino acids: CASSLSPAVYNEQFF. The CDR3 bases are TGTGCCAGCAGCTTAAGCCCAGCGGTTTACAATGAGCAGTTCTTC.

This chain uses TRBV5-1 with TRBJ2-3, with 8 bases aligning to TRBD2. This CDR3 has 14 residues. V was pared by 2 bases and J by 6 bases, with 5 bases of the junction left unmatched. CDR1 and CDR2 (germline): SGHRS, YFSETQ. Here the CDR3 reads CASSFGAGADTQYF. CDR3 nucleotide sequence: TGCGCCAGCAGCTTCGGAGCGGGGGCGGATACGCAGTATTTT.

The rearrangement links TRBV19 to TRBJ2-4; a possible D gene is TRBD2 (7 bases). CDR1 LNHDA and CDR2 SQIVND come from the germline V gene (reference sequence). The ends were cut back, 6 bases at V and 7 bases at J, with 16 bases in the middle. The CDR3 covers 14 residues. The CDR3 loop reads CASRERGGSNIQYF. In DNA form, the CDR3 reads TGTGCCAGTAGGGAAAGGGGGGGTAGCAACATTCAGTACTTC.

The chain employs TRBV2 and TRBJ1-1; 7 nucleotides match TRBD1. Germline V CDR1 and CDR2: SNHLY, FYNNEI. The CDR3 has 17 residues. The V gene end was trimmed by 5 bases and the J gene end by 5 bases; junction bases not matched to a gene: 17. Here the CDR3 DNA reads TGTGCCAGCAGTCGTACCGGACCGGGACAGATCGGGACTGAAGCTTTCTTT. Its translation: CASSRTGPGQIGTEAFF.

Comments on this clone: Its ends do not fully match the called genes, so a read error is possible. The rearrangement joins TRBV6-1 to TRBJ1-5; 9 positions match TRBD1. Germline lookup yields CDR1 MNHNS and CDR2 SASEGT. The length of the CDR3 is 16 residues. CDR3 coding DNA: TGTGCCAGCAGAGAAGCCGGGACAGGGAGCAATCAGCCCCAGCATTTT. It specifies CASREAGTGSNQPQHF.

The V and J genes are TRBV4-2 and TRBJ2-2; TRBD2 agrees at 9 bases. Germline values: CDR1 LGHNA, CDR2 YNFKEQ. The V and J ends lost 0 bases and 3 bases, in that order; junction bases with no gene match: 8. This CDR3 has 18 residues. The CDR3 here is CASSQELYRGRDTGELFF. The CDR3 region has the DNA TGTGCCAGCAGCCAAGAATTGTATCGCGGGAGGGACACCGGGGAGCTGTTTTTT.

This clone was detected once. The chain joins TRBV6-5 to TRBJ1-1; D unclear. This CDR3 has 13 amino acids. The V end lost 2 bases, the J end lost 5 bases, and 9 bases lay between the germline ends. Germline-derived CDR1 and CDR2 are MNHEY and SVGAGI. CDR3 residues: CASSYLGGTEAFF. CDR3 DNA: TGTGCCAGCAGTTACCTCGGAGGGACTGAAGCTTTCTTT.

This clone came up once. The gene calls are TRBV6-1 and TRBJ1-2; the D gene is possibly TRBD1 (6 bases). The CDR3 totals 14 residues. Trimming cost V 3 bases and J 0 bases, with 8 bases left between them. In germline, CDR1 is MNHNS, CDR2 SASEGT. As DNA, the CDR3 is TGTGCCAGCAGTGAGGACAGCTCTAACTATGGCTACACCTTC. The encoded protein is CASSEDSSNYGYTF.

This chain's CDR3 is CASRLGDRGEQYF. CDR3 in DNA: TGTGCCAGCAGGTTGGGGGACCGGGGGGAGCAGTACTTC. This rearrangement joins TRBV7-8 to TRBJ2-7, with a weak D call TRBD2 (6 bases). V lost 6 bases and J lost 7, with 16 bases in between. Germline V gene lookup returns CDR1 SGHVS and CDR2 FQNEAQ. The CDR3 has 13 amino acids. Full variable domain (rest looked up from reference TRBV7-8 and TRBJ2-7): GAGVSQSPRYKVAKRGQDVALRCDPISGHVSLFWYQQALGQGPEFLTYFQNEAQLDKSGLPSDRFFAERPEGSVSTLKIQRTQQEDSAVYLCASRLGDRGEQYFGPGTRLTVT.

The V gene is TRBV6-1, the J gene TRBJ1-5; D is perhaps TRBD1 (5 bases). V was shortened by 3 bases and J by 0 bases, with 15 bases between the two germline ends. Germline assignment: CDR1 MNHNS and CDR2 SASEGT. The CDR3 runs 17 residues. DNA of the CDR3: TGTGCCAGCAGTGAGAACGACAGTGAATATAGCAATCAGCCCCAGCATTTT. Its translation: CASSENDSEYSNQPQHF.

This rearrangement joins TRBV10-3 to TRBJ2-1; weak D call: TRBD2 (5 bases). This CDR3 is 14 amino acids long. The germline CDR1 and CDR2 sequences are ENHRY and SYGVKD. Trimming stripped 3 bases from V and 3 bases from J, with 9 bases between. CDR3 DNA sequence: TGTGCCATCAGTGAACGGGGTGACTACAATGAGCAGTTCTTC. Amino acid sequence: CAISERGDYNEQFF.

This chain uses TRBV5-1 with TRBJ2-2, with D perhaps TRBD2 (6 bases). CDR1 is SGHRS, CDR2 YFSETQ, per germline. The CDR3 spans 16 residues. Trimming removed 0 bases at V and 5 bases at J, with 14 bases between. CDR3 bases: TGCGCCAGCAGCTTGGTCCGACTAGTAGGGACCGGGGAGCTGTTTTTT. Translation: CASSLVRLVGTGELFF. Together with reference TRBV5-1 and TRBJ2-2, the CDR3 gives the full variable domain: KAGVTQTPRYLIKTRGQQVTLSCSPISGHRSVSWYQQTPGQGLQFLFEYFSETQRNKGNFPGRFSGRQFSNSRSEMNVSTLELGDSALYLCASSLVRLVGTGELFFGEGSRLTVL.

This clone has a single count. The V gene is TRBV4-1, the J gene TRBJ2-3; TRBD2 aligns across 8 bases. Germline lookup yields CDR1 MGHRA and CDR2 YSYEKL. The V gene end was trimmed by 4 bases and the J gene end by 0 bases; junction bases not matched to a gene: 6. The CDR3 runs to 16 residues. CDR3 in amino acids: CASSPVAGTSTDTQYF. The CDR3 DNA sequence: TGCGCCAGCAGCCCCGTAGCGGGAACTAGCACAGATACGCAGTATTTT.

The genes are TRBV19 and TRBJ2-1; 14 bases fit TRBD2. V gave up 4 bases and J gave up 5 bases; unmatched junction bases: 4. CDR1 is LNHDA, CDR2 SQIVND, per germline (reference sequence). This CDR3 spans 16 amino acids. The CDR3 here is CASSTPTSGGDNEQFF. The CDR3 coding sequence is TGTGCCAGTAGTACTCCGACTAGCGGGGGGGACAATGAGCAGTTCTTC. The full variable domain, in which reference TRBV19 and TRBJ2-1 provide the parts outside the CDR3, is DGGITQSPKYLFRKEGQNVTLSCEQNLNHDAMYWYRQDPGQGLRLIYYSQIVNDFQKGDIAEGYSVSREKKESFPLTVTSAQKNPTAFYLCASSTPTSGGDNEQFFGPGTRLTVL.

The gene calls are TRBV5-1 and TRBJ1-6, with D hard to call. This CDR3 comprises 12 residues. CDR1 SGHRS and CDR2 YFSETQ come from the germline V gene. The V gene lost 4 bases and the J gene lost 7 bases, with 6 bases spanning the gap. CDR3 DNA sequence: TGCGCCAGCAGCACAGAGAATTCACCCCTCCACTTT. It translates to CASSTENSPLHF.

The rearrangement links TRBV7-8 to TRBJ1-1, with 8 bases identical to TRBD1. Germline values: CDR1 SGHVS, CDR2 FQNEAQ. V shed 6 bases, J shed 4 bases, and the junction held 4 bases outside the gene matches. The CDR3 loop spans 13 amino acids. CDR3: CASRPTGGTEAFF. CDR3 DNA sequence: TGTGCCAGCAGACCTACAGGGGGCACTGAAGCTTTCTTT.